This T cell receptor beta chain was obtained from a study of cytomegalovirus exposure and HLA in healthy donors. CDR1 and CDR2 (germline): MNHEY, SVGAGI. The CDR3 contains 15 residues. Trimming took 6 bases from V and 5 from J; bases not matched to a gene: 12. This PCR relied on a set of 60 Vbeta primers and 13 Jbeta primers. Sequencing used immunoSEQ multiplex PCR; TCRdb keeps in-frame clones, though not all of them. The sample includes 150,000 to 200,000 clones, 75% to 85% of them seen just once. As for this clone: Its antigen is not known.

General study findings and limits: Per a later analysis, about 18,000 TCR beta sequences showed association with HLA alleles at 0.05 false discovery rate.

The J gene is TRBJ2-7, the V gene TRBV6-5, with 8 bases that match TRBD2. This TCR derives from a woman aged 45-65 years in good health and CMV-seronegative. Sequenced input: PBMCs. CDR3 bases: TGTGCCAGCAGACTCTCAGCGGGAGTGGCGGACGAGCAGTACTTC. It codes for CASRLSAGVADEQYF.